This T cell receptor beta chain was sequenced for a study of blood T cell repertoires in COVID-19 (TCRdb year 2020). Regarding the complete study: Collaborator samples came from the United States, Italy and Spain and covered acute and convalescent phases of COVID-19. The prospective study material was composed of cDNA or gDNA derived from T cells, B-cell-depleted T cells, or PBMCs. Deeply sampled blood TCRbeta repertoires from subjects exposed to, actively infected with, or recovered from COVID-19 were included in the dataset. A freely available public database, intended as a resource for researchers studying the immune response to SARS-CoV-2, is where the repertoires were released. Samples came from the ongoing ImmuneRACE study (first 160 participants) plus 1,254 subjects from 6 global collaborators. Sample metadata almost always included a de-identified subject ID, COVID-19 status, age in years and sex. HLA class I and class II types, where available, came from metadata supplied by the sample provider rather than from assay-based typing.

As encoded in the germline V gene (reference sequence), CDR1 is MNHEY while CDR2 is SMNVEV. The trim is 11 bases for V and 6 bases for J, with a gap of 19 bases between the germline ends. Reading from cysteine to phenylalanine, the CDR3 counts 13 amino acids. Only the CDR3 DNA stays, 39 bases, in frame from base 1. As for this clone: The antigen this receptor binds is unknown. No per-base quality is available; no much larger clone lies one base away.

General study outcomes and caveats: The amount of clinical and demographic metadata varied by source and participant and was provided uncurated.

TCRbeta CDR3 regions were amplified from genomic DNA by means of the immunoSEQ Assay, a bias-controlled multiplex PCR. Per the original workflow: Within the assay, amplification of reference gene primers was used to estimate how many nucleated cells each sample contained. Sequence reads were collapsed and filtered to measure the absolute abundance of every unique TCRbeta CDR3 rearrangement. For each sample, productive Simpson clonality was calculated by taking the square root of Simpson's diversity index across productive rearrangements. This immuneACCESS table, as held by TCRdb, lists in-frame sequences with V and J called but not all clones. Of the missing ones, under half trace to an unresolved V gene in checked studies; the others have no known cause. Clonal size and the V and J genes are those of that table, whereas D and trimming came from the DNA. Present in this sample are about 300,000 clones, just over 85% of which were seen just once. 8% to 13% of the sample is in the top ten clones.

Enrolling through a virtual design, the prospective study's participants ranged in age from roughly 18 to 95 years and lived across some 23 United States geographic areas. To assign participants to cohorts, the prospective study relied on clinical history that participants themselves reported in a screening survey and a study questionnaire. Recovered participants in ImmuneRACE Cohort 3 were defined as having two consecutive negative NP/OP PCR tests, clearance from a healthcare professional, or resolution of symptoms. In the prospective study, mobile phlebotomists collected whole blood, serum and a nasopharyngeal or oropharyngeal swab from each participant. Prospective study participants could optionally give additional blood draws and questionnaires over a 2-month period. Prospective study blood samples were shipped either frozen or at room temperature before DNA extraction.

This clonotype was sampled from a woman aged 18-29 years who had recovered from COVID-19. The V gene is TRBV27 and the J gene is TRBJ1-1; D gene: possibly TRBD1, on 6 matching bases. Sequenced material: PBMCs or T cells enriched from blood (not recorded which). The nucleotides read TGTGCCCCCAGCCCGGGGGGCAGGCCTGAAGCTTTCTTT. Protein translation: CAPSPGGRPEAFF.